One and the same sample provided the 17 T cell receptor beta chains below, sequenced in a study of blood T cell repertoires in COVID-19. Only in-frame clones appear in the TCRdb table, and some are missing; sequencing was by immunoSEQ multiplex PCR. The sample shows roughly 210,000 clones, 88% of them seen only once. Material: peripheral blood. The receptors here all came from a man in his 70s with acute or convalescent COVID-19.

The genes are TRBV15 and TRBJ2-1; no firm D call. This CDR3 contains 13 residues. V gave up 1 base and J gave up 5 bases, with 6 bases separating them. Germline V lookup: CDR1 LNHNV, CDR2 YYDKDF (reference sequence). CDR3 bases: TGTGCCACCAGCAGAGTCCGGGACAATGAGCAGTTCTTC. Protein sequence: CATSRVRDNEQFF.

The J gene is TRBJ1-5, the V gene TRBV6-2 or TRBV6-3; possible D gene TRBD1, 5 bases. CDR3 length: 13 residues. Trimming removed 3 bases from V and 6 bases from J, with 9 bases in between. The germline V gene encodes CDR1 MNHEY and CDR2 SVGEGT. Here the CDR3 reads CASSYGGSQPQHF. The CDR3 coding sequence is TGTGCCAGCAGTTATGGGGGGTCTCAGCCCCAGCATTTT.

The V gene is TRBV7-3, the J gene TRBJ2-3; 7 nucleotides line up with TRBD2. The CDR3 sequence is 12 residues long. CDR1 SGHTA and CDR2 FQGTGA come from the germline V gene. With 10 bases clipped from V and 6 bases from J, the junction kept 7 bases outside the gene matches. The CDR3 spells CATEGREDTQYF. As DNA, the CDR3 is TGTGCCACCGAGGGGCGGGAGGATACGCAGTATTTT.

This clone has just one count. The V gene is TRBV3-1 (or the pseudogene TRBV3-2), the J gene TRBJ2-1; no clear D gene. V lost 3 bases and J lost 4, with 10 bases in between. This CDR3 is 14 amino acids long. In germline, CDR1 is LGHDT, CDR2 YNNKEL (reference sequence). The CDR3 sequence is CASSQRTSYNEQFF. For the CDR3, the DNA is TGTGCCAGCAGCCAGAGAACCTCTTACAATGAGCAGTTCTTC.

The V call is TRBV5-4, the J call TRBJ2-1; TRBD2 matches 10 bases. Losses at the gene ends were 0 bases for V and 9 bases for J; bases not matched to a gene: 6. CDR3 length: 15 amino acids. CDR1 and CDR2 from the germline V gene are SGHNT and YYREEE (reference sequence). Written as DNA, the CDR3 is TGTGCCAGCAGCTTGGCGCTAGCGGGAGTTGGTGAGCAGTTCTTC. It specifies CASSLALAGVGEQFF.

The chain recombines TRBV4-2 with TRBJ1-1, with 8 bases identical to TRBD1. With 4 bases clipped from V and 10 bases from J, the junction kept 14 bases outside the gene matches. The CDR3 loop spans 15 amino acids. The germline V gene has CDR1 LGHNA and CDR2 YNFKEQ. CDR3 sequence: CASSLSSGTGGAAFF. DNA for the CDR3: TGTGCCAGCAGCCTTTCCTCCGGGACAGGAGGCGCAGCTTTCTTT.

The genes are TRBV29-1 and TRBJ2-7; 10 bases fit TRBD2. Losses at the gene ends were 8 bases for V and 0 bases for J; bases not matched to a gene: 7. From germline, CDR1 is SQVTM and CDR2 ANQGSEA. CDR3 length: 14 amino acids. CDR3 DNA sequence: TGCAGCATTTTGCGGACTAGCGGCTCCTACGAGCAGTACTTC. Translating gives CSILRTSGSYEQYF.

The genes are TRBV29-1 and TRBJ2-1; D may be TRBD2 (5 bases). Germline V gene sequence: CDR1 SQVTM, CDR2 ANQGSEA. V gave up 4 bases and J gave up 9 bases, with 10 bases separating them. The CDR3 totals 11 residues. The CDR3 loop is CSVGSGPEQFF. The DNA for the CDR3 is TGCAGCGTTGGGAGCGGCCCTGAGCAGTTCTTC.

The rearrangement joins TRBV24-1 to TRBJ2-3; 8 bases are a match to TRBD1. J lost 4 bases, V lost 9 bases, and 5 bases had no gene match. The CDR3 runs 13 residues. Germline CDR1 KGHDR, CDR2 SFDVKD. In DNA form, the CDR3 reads TGTGCCACCGGACAGGGAAAATCAGATACGCAGTATTTT. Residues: CATGQGKSDTQYF.

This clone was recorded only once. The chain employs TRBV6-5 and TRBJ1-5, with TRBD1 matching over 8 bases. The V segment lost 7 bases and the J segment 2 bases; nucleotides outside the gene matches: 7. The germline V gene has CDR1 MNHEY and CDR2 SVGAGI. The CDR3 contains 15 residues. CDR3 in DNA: TGTGCCAGCATTCGGACAGGGATGGGCAATCAGCCCCAGCATTTT. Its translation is CASIRTGMGNQPQHF.

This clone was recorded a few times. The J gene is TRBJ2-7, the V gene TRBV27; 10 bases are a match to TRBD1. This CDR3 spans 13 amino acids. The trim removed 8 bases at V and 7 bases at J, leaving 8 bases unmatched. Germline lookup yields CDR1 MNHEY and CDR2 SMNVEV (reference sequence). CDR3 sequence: CASLGQGIKEQYF. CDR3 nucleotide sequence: TGTGCCAGCTTGGGACAGGGGATTAAGGAGCAGTACTTC.

The CDR3 loop is CASSPGLGGWTEAFF. The CDR3 DNA reads as TGTGCCAGCAGCCCCGGACTGGGTGGATGGACTGAAGCTTTCTTT. This chain uses TRBV14 with TRBJ1-1; D is undetermined. The CDR3 covers 15 residues. V lost 4 bases and J 5 bases, leaving 17 bases between the germline ends. Germline CDR1 is SGHDN and CDR2 is FVKESK.

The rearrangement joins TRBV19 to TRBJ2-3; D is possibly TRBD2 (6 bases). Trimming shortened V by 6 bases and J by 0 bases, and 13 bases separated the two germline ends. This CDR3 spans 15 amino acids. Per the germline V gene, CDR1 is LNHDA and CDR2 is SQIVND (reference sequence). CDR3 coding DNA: TGTGCCAGTAGCTCCAGCGGGCCTAGCACAGATACGCAGTATTTT. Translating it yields CASSSSGPSTDTQYF.

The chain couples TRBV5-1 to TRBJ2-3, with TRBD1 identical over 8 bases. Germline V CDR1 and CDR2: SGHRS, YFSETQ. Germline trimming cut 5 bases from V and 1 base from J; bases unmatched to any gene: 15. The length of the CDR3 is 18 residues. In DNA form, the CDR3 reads TGCGCCAGCAGGGATCCGAGACAGGGGTTGCTGGGCACAGATACGCAGTATTTT. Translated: CASRDPRQGLLGTDTQYF.

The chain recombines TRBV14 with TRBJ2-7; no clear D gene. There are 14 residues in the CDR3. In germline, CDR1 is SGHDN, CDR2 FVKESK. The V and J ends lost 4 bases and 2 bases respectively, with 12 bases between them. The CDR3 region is CASSPDSITYEQYF. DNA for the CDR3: TGTGCCAGCAGCCCCGACTCGATCACCTACGAGCAGTACTTC.

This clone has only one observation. The CDR3 nucleotides read TGTGCCAGTAGTAGGATTCTAGAGGGGGCGACCTACAATGAGCAGTTCTTC. Translating it yields CASSRILEGATYNEQFF. This sequence joins TRBV19 and TRBJ2-1, with TRBD1 identical over 7 bases. The length of the CDR3 is 17 residues. V shed 4 bases and J 2 bases; nucleotides not matched to a gene: 11. Germline V CDR1 and CDR2: LNHDA, SQIVND (reference sequence). The whole variable domain, remainder taken from reference TRBV19 and TRBJ2-1, is DGGITQSPKYLFRKEGQNVTLSCEQNLNHDAMYWYRQDPGQGLRLIYYSQIVNDFQKGDIAEGYSVSREKKESFPLTVTSAQKNPTAFYLCASSRILEGATYNEQFFGPGTRLTVL.

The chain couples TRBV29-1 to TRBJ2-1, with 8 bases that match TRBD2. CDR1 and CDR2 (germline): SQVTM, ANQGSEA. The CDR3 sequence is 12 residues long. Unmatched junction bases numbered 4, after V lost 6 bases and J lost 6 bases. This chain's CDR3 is CSVLTSGNEQFF. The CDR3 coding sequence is TGCAGCGTCTTAACTAGCGGCAATGAGCAGTTCTTC.